The rows below give T cell receptor beta chains drawn from one sample of a study of human T cells and chemical hapten exposure. In TCRdb, the RACE reads were re-called with MiXCR into one record per CDR3 protein. The table includes around 100,000 distinct CDR3 sequences, more than 9.5% detected once. The source material was whole blood, sampled in connection with sensitization to the hapten diphenylcyclopropenone (DPC). The origin of the receptors is a woman in her thirties or forties with alopecia areata. Some clones in this sample may be carry-over from other donors' samples. Both conserved end residues are part of each CDR3. Fields, in order: clone size, D gene, V gene, J gene, CDR3 DNA, CDR3 protein. The D gene is left open where the match is weak. Size is omitted from some rows. Given values are once, few, many or a class for expanded clones.

size: few
D: TRBD1
V: TRBV6-2/TRBV6-3
J: TRBJ1-1
DNA: TGTGCCAGCTCAAGGCCGGGACAGGGGTCCTCAGAAGCTTTCTTT
CDR3: CASSRPGQGSSEAFF

size: many
D: -
V: TRBV7-9
J: TRBJ1-4
DNA: TGTGCCAGCAGCTCACCCCCCGGGTCCGTTGCAACTAATGAAAAACTGTTTTTT
CDR3: CASSSPPGSVATNEKLFF

size: -
D: -
V: TRBV6-5
J: TRBJ2-4
DNA: TGTGCCAGCAGGGGGGATTGGACTAACCCGCAAAACATTCAGTACTTC
CDR3: CASRGDWTNPQNIQYF

size: many
D: -
V: TRBV9
J: TRBJ2-1
DNA: TGTGCCAGCAGCCCCCGGGACTCCTACAATGAGCAGTTCTTC
CDR3: CASSPRDSYNEQFF

size: few
D: TRBD1
V: TRBV6-1
J: TRBJ2-7
DNA: TGTGCCACCTCGACAGGGGTTAAGTCCTACGAGCAGTACTTC
CDR3: CATSTGVKSYEQYF

size: -
D: -
V: TRBV19
J: TRBJ2-7
DNA: TGTGCCAGTAGTAACTCCGGGAACGAGCAGTACTTC
CDR3: CASSNSGNEQYF

size: few
D: -
V: TRBV20-1
J: TRBJ2-5
DNA: TGCAGTGCTAGAGCTTGGGAGGTCGAGGAGACCCAGTACTTC
CDR3: CSARAWEVEETQYF

size: -
D: -
V: TRBV7-2
J: TRBJ1-5
DNA: TGTGCCAGTCGGGACACGAATAGCAATCAGCCCCAGCATTTT
CDR3: CASRDTNSNQPQHF

size: many
D: -
V: TRBV12-3/TRBV12-4
J: TRBJ2-1
DNA: TGTGCCAGCAGCCTTTATCAACGGGGGACACCTGAGCAGTTCTTC
CDR3: CASSLYQRGTPEQFF

size: many
D: TRBD1
V: TRBV29-1
J: TRBJ2-7
DNA: TGCAGCGTCGACGGACAGGGTGGGCGCGAGCAGTACTTC
CDR3: CSVDGQGGREQYF

size: few
D: TRBD1
V: TRBV27
J: TRBJ1-5
DNA: TGTGCCAGCAGTTCAACAGGGGAGAATCAGCCCCAGCATTTT
CDR3: CASSSTGENQPQHF

size: -
D: TRBD2
V: TRBV7-9
J: TRBJ2-3
DNA: TGTGCCAGCAGCTCCCGGACTAGCGGGAGGCTCACAGATACGCAGTATTTT
CDR3: CASSSRTSGRLTDTQYF

size: few
D: TRBD1
V: TRBV6-5
J: TRBJ1-1
DNA: TGTGCCAGCAGTTTAAACAGGGGAGGGAGGACTGAAGCCTTCTTT
CDR3: CASSLNRGGRTEAFF

size: few
D: -
V: TRBV13
J: TRBJ2-7
DNA: TGTGCCAGCAGCTCAGGGAAATACGAGCAGTACTTC
CDR3: CASSSGKYEQYF

size: few
D: -
V: TRBV19
J: TRBJ2-1
DNA: TGTGCCAGTAGTATCGACTCCCCGTCCTACAATGAGCAGTTCTTC
CDR3: CASSIDSPSYNEQFF